The rows below give T cell receptor beta chains drawn from one sample of a study of blood T cell repertoires in COVID-19. The data were produced by immunoSEQ multiplex PCR, yet TCRdb's version contains in-frame clones alone and is incomplete. Of some 500,000 clones listed, more than 75% are singletons. The sequenced sample was PBMCs or T cells enriched from blood (not recorded which). The receptor source for this set is a woman aged 40 to 50 who had recovered from COVID-19. Both conserved end residues are part of each CDR3. The D gene is left open where the match is weak. Not all rows give a size; the values are once, few, many and, for expanded clones, a class.

J	V	size	D	CDR3	DNA
TRBJ2-2	TRBV7-9	.	.	CASSLNTGELFF	TGTGCCAGCAGCCTTAACACCGGGGAGCTGTTTTTT
TRBJ2-3	TRBV6-1	.	TRBD1	CASNLQGTDTQYF	TGTGCCAGCAACCTACAGGGGACAGATACGCAGTATTTT
TRBJ1-2	TRBV7-9	.	.	CASSFLGGDPYGYTF	TGTGCCAGCAGCTTTCTGGGGGGGGACCCCTATGGCTACACCTTC
TRBJ2-7	TRBV27	.	.	CASSSHSGAYEQYF	TGTGCCAGCAGTTCGCACTCAGGGGCCTACGAGCAGTACTTC
TRBJ1-1	TRBV29-1	.	.	CSVERGSANTEAFF	TGCAGCGTTGAACGTGGTAGTGCGAACACTGAAGCTTTCTTT
TRBJ2-2	TRBV19	.	TRBD2	CASSIGGSRGFTGELFF	TGTGCCAGTAGTATTGGGGGATCGCGGGGGTTCACCGGGGAGCTGTTTTTT
TRBJ1-4	TRBV3-1/TRBV3-2	few	.	CASSQDLTEDNEKLFF	TGTGCCAGCAGCCAAGATCTAACAGAAGATAATGAAAAACTGTTTTTT
TRBJ1-2	TRBV28	.	.	CASSLGGGNADGYTF	TGTGCCAGCAGTTTAGGCGGGGGAAATGCGGATGGCTACACCTTC
TRBJ1-1	TRBV12-3/TRBV12-4	.	TRBD1	CASRPTGGTEAFF	TGTGCCAGCCGCCCGACAGGGGGCACTGAAGCTTTCTTT
TRBJ1-1	TRBV7-2	.	.	CASSAGWGTEAFF	TGTGCCAGCAGCGCAGGGTGGGGCACTGAAGCTTTCTTT
TRBJ2-7	TRBV3-1/TRBV3-2	.	.	CASSQGDVGSYEQYF	TGTGCCAGCAGCCAAGGTGATGTCGGGAGCTACGAGCAGTACTTC
TRBJ1-1	TRBV5-4	few	.	CASSLDSSNTEAFF	TGTGCCAGCAGCTTGGACAGTTCGAACACTGAAGCTTTCTTT
TRBJ2-1	TRBV7-9	.	TRBD2	CASRQREGSYNEQFF	TGTGCCAGCAGACAGCGGGAGGGCTCCTACAATGAGCAGTTCTTC
TRBJ1-1	TRBV12-3/TRBV12-4	.	.	CASSLEGRFGAFF	TGTGCCAGCAGTTTGGAGGGGAGGTTTGGAGCTTTCTTT
TRBJ2-7	TRBV6-5	once	TRBD1	CASIRDRAQEQYF	TGTGCCAGCATACGAGACAGGGCGCAAGAGCAGTACTTC
TRBJ2-1	TRBV10-3	.	TRBD2	CAIRTGTSGYNEQFF	TGTGCCATCAGAACCGGGACTAGCGGGTACAATGAGCAGTTCTTC
TRBJ2-5	TRBV10-3	.	TRBD1	CAITRDSQETQYF	TGTGCCATCACCAGGGACAGCCAAGAGACCCAGTACTTC
TRBJ1-1	TRBV30	.	TRBD1	CAGDRVYMNTEAFF	TGTGCCGGGGACAGGGTCTATATGAACACTGAAGCTTTCTTT
TRBJ1-3	TRBV30	.	.	CAWSGLALAVIGNTIYF	TGTGCCTGGAGTGGTTTGGCGCTAGCGGTAATTGGAAACACCATATATTTT
TRBJ2-7	TRBV5-4	.	.	CASSSLVSEEQYF	TGTGCCAGCAGCTCCCTGGTTAGCGAAGAGCAGTACTTC
TRBJ2-1	TRBV5-6	.	TRBD2	CASSFLAGTNEQFF	TGTGCCAGCAGCTTTTTAGCGGGTACAAATGAGCAGTTCTTC
TRBJ1-1	TRBV5-1	.	.	CASSPDSLNTEAFF	TGCGCCAGCAGCCCGGACAGCTTGAACACTGAAGCTTTCTTT
TRBJ2-1	TRBV30	.	TRBD2	CAWSGTRTSGINNEQFF	TGTGCCTGGAGTGGAACCAGGACTAGCGGGATTAACAATGAGCAGTTCTTC
TRBJ1-1	TRBV11-2	.	TRBD1	CASSLAQGGGTEAFF	TGTGCCAGCAGCTTAGCCCAAGGGGGCGGCACTGAAGCTTTCTTT
TRBJ2-1	TRBV4-3	.	.	CASSQASVQTSYNEQFF	TGCGCCAGCAGCCAAGCTTCTGTCCAAACATCCTACAATGAGCAGTTCTTC
TRBJ2-3	TRBV7-6	.	.	CASSPERADTQYF	TGTGCCAGCAGCCCAGAGAGGGCAGATACGCAGTATTTT
TRBJ2-1	TRBV18	.	TRBD2	CASSPASGRKGNEQFF	TGTGCCAGCTCACCGGCGAGCGGGAGGAAGGGGAATGAGCAGTTCTTC